The T cell receptor (beta chain) under discussion was sequenced for a study of sequential checkpoint blockade in melanoma. Study-level information: Arm A got nivolumab then ipilimumab; arm B the reverse, 1:1. Each arm's sequence ended with maintenance nivolumab.

The treatment here: randomized to nivolumab then ipilimumab (arm A) or the reverse (arm B). Patients had received no earlier DNA-damaging chemotherapy. Live CD3+CD8+ CD19− CD56− cells were sorted from PBMCs. The table came from immunoSEQ multiplex PCR; TCRdb's copy has only in-frame clones and leaves some out. This sample has about 40,000 clones, with 75% to 90% found just once. Germline CDR1 MNHEY, CDR2 SMNVEV (reference sequence). J gave up 1 base and V 3 bases, and 0 bases lay outside the gene matches. The CDR3 contains 14 residues. The receptor's source is a human donor with melanoma. The chain couples TRBV27 to TRBJ2-7, with 10 nucleotides matching TRBD2. Sequences were derived from CD8+ T cells sorted from blood (inferred from file names), sampled from a patient given nivolumab and ipilimumab in sequence. CDR3 nucleotides: TGTGCCAGCAGTTTGACTAGCGGGTCCTACGAGCAGTACTTC. Amino acids: CASSLTSGSYEQYF.